Sequencing of this T cell receptor (beta chain) was carried out in a study of blood T cell repertoires in COVID-19. Study-level information: Samples representing acute and convalescent COVID-19 were sourced from the United States, Italy and Spain. Sources were T cells, B-cell-depleted T cells, or PBMCs; the material itself was cDNA or gDNA.

Original data processing: Amplification with reference gene primers provided the estimates of nucleated cell counts. TCRdb keeps only in-frame clones here, not all; method: immunoSEQ multiplex PCR. The V and J calls and the clone size are those of that table, but D and trimming were determined from the DNA. The sample lists about 90,000 clones; about 88% were seen once. The sequence was obtained from a man older than 75 with active or convalescent COVID-19. Material: peripheral blood.

CDR3 loop: CASSLPPGQGAYEQYF. The CDR3 nucleotides read TGTGCCAGCAGTTTACCTCCTGGACAGGGGGCCTACGAGCAGTACTTC. The chain uses TRBV28 and TRBJ2-7; 10 nucleotides agree with TRBD1. V shed 2 bases and J 2 bases; nucleotides not matched to a gene: 6. The germline CDR1 and CDR2 sequences are MDHEN and SYDVKM. This CDR3 has 16 amino acids.